This passage covers 24 T cell receptor beta chains from one sample sequenced in a study of Ad26.COV2.S vaccination and SARS-CoV-2 variants (dated by TCRdb to the early 2020s). The treatment or condition label of this sample denotes: roughly 20 received Ad26.COV2.S at low or high dose, single or two shots; about 5 received placebo; per-sample allocation not given. Repertoires of vaccine and placebo recipients were sequenced from samples collected on day 63 after the first injection. Libraries were prepared through the immunoSEQ multiplex PCR assay. TCRdb retrieved this table from immuneACCESS and kept in-frame rearrangements only. Not all clones are present; in checked studies, unresolved V genes account for under half, and no reason is known for the remainder. Recorded for this sample are approximately 360,000 clones; roughly four fifths of them occurred a single time. The top ten clonotypes cover approximately 7.8% of the sample.

Specimen: peripheral blood, collected in a trial of Ad26.COV2.S vaccine versus placebo. Every receptor here comes from a person aged 18-60 years who received the Ad26.COV2.S COVID-19 vaccine or a placebo.

The chain is built from TRBV7-9 and TRBJ2-1; possible D gene TRBD2, 6 bases. CDR1 is SEHNR and CDR2 is FQNEAQ in the germline V gene (reference sequence). CDR3 length equals 14 residues. Trimming removed 7 bases from V and 0 bases from J, with 10 bases in between. For the CDR3, the DNA is TGTGCCAGCACCCGAGCGGGCTCCTACAATGAGCAGTTCTTC. Its protein product is CASTRAGSYNEQFF.

CDR3 protein: CSASKGRDTEAFF. In DNA form, the CDR3 reads TGCAGTGCTAGTAAAGGTCGGGACACTGAAGCTTTCTTT. The chain recombines TRBV20-1 with TRBJ1-1; D remains unclear. Germline CDR1 and CDR2: DFQATT and SNEGSKA (reference sequence). This CDR3 has 13 residues. The V and J ends lost 3 bases and 3 bases respectively, with 11 bases between them.

This chain connects TRBV19 to TRBJ1-6; D remains ambiguous. V shed 9 bases and J shed 7 bases, with 13 bases lying between them. The CDR3 totals 13 residues. In germline, CDR1 is LNHDA, CDR2 SQIVND (reference sequence). The CDR3 here is CASNLRANSPLHF. The CDR3 DNA follows: TGTGCCAGCAACCTTCGCGCCAATTCACCCCTCCACTTT.

V is TRBV24-1 and J is TRBJ2-1, with D possibly TRBD2 on 5 matching bases. Per germline, CDR1 KGHDR and CDR2 SFDVKD. V lost 5 bases to trimming and J lost 8 bases, with 12 bases between them. The CDR3 is made up of 13 amino acids. CDR3 in amino acids: CATSGGPSYEQFF. In DNA, the CDR3 is TGTGCCACCAGTGGAGGGCCGAGCTATGAGCAGTTCTTC.

This chain links TRBV19 with TRBJ1-5, with TRBD1 as a possible D gene (6 bases). V gave up 7 bases and J gave up 6 bases, with 13 bases separating them. The CDR3 totals 13 residues. The germline V gene has CDR1 LNHDA and CDR2 SQIVND (reference sequence). CDR3 in DNA: TGTGCCAGTAAACAGGGAAGGGGTCAGCCCCAGCATTTT. The encoded protein is CASKQGRGQPQHF.

This clone was observed a handful of times. V usage is TRBV4-1 and J usage is TRBJ1-1; D may be TRBD1 (6 bases). Trimming pared 1 base from V and 1 base from J, leaving 13 bases between. This CDR3 contains 16 residues. Germline assignment: CDR1 MGHRA and CDR2 YSYEKL. CDR3 nucleotide sequence: TGCGCCAGCAGCCAAGCCCTAGGGACAACGAACACTGAAGCTTTCTTT. This encodes CASSQALGTTNTEAFF.

The V and J genes are TRBV6-5 and TRBJ2-1; 12 nucleotides agree with TRBD2. The CDR3 has 16 residues. Per the germline V gene, CDR1 is MNHEY and CDR2 is SVGAGI. The ends lost 2 bases at V and 6 bases at J; junction bases unmatched: 5. The CDR3 region is CASSYLPSGGANEQFF. CDR3 sequence (DNA): TGTGCCAGCAGTTACCTTCCTAGCGGGGGGGCCAATGAGCAGTTCTTC.

This chain joins TRBV11-2 and TRBJ1-2; D perhaps matches TRBD1 (6 bases). This CDR3 has 14 residues. Germline V CDR1 and CDR2: SGHAT, FQNNGV. Trimming removed 5 bases at V and 6 bases at J, with 16 bases between. The DNA for the CDR3 is TGTGCCAGCAGCCCCCGGCGGGGGGCGCATGGCTACACCTTC. This translates into CASSPRRGAHGYTF.

This clone was counted a single time. V is TRBV7-6 and J is TRBJ2-2, with a possible D match to TRBD1 (6 bases). The CDR3 runs to 15 residues. With 1 base removed from V and 8 bases from J, the gap between germline ends came to 14 bases. Germline assignment: CDR1 SGHVS and CDR2 FNYEAQ. This CDR3 reads CASSLVDSLTGELFF. Here the CDR3 DNA reads TGTGCCAGCAGCTTAGTGGACAGTCTGACGGGGGAGCTGTTTTTT.

The gene calls are TRBV18 and TRBJ1-4, with a possible D match to TRBD1 (6 bases). CDR3 length: 13 amino acids. Germline CDR1 KGHSH, CDR2 LQKENI. V was cut by 8 bases and J by 2 bases, with 9 bases left in between. As DNA, the CDR3 is TGTGCCAGCCACAGGGCTACTAATGAAAAACTGTTTTTT. This encodes CASHRATNEKLFF.

V gene TRBV29-1 combines with J gene TRBJ1-2, with D perhaps matching TRBD1 (5 bases). The germline gives CDR1 SQVTM, CDR2 ANQGSEA. This CDR3 region has 12 residues. V lost 3 bases, J lost 4 bases, and 9 bases lay in between. The CDR3 sequence: CSVEGGTYGYTF. The CDR3 nucleotides read TGCAGCGTTGAGGGGGGGACCTATGGCTACACCTTC.

V usage is TRBV5-1 and J usage is TRBJ2-1; 12 bases match TRBD2. Trimming took 0 bases from V and 2 from J; bases not matched to a gene: 0. CDR1 SGHRS and CDR2 YFSETQ come from the germline V gene. The CDR3 totals 16 residues. The DNA of the CDR3 is TGCGCCAGCAGCTTGGCTAGCGGGAGGGCCTACAATGAGCAGTTCTTC. It encodes CASSLASGRAYNEQFF.

V gene TRBV2 combines with J gene TRBJ2-5; D is undetermined. V lost 6 bases, J lost 2 bases, and 1 base lay in between. The CDR3 loop spans 10 amino acids. Germline V gene data show CDR1 as SNHLY and CDR2 as FYNNEI. The CDR3 is CASRQETQYF. CDR3 DNA: TGTGCCAGCAGACAAGAGACCCAGTACTTC.

The chain uses TRBV19 and TRBJ1-5; perhaps TRBD1 as D (5 bases). This CDR3 has 14 amino acids. CDR1 is LNHDA and CDR2 is SQIVND in the germline V gene (reference sequence). V was shortened by 5 bases and J by 9 bases, with 17 bases between the two germline ends. CDR3: CASSPGVPDGPQHF. In DNA form, the CDR3 reads TGTGCCAGTAGTCCGGGGGTTCCCGACGGGCCCCAGCATTTT.

The rearrangement uses TRBV6-6 and TRBJ2-7; D is perhaps TRBD2 (6 bases). The germline gives CDR1 MNHNY, CDR2 SVGAGI (reference sequence). The CDR3 contains 14 residues. The ends were cut back, 6 bases at V and 0 bases at J, with 12 bases in the middle. CDR3 protein: CASSPPGSSYEQYF. CDR3 nucleotides: TGTGCCAGCAGCCCCCCCGGGAGCTCCTACGAGCAGTACTTC.

The V call is TRBV11-2, the J call TRBJ2-1; D gene uncertain. The ends were cut back, 0 bases at V and 7 bases at J, with 7 bases in the middle. Germline V gene data show CDR1 as SGHAT and CDR2 as FQNNGV. The CDR3 loop spans 13 amino acids. CDR3 in DNA: TGTGCCAGCAGCTTAGATATGCAAAATGAGCAGTTCTTC. This codes for CASSLDMQNEQFF.

This chain joins TRBV7-3 and TRBJ2-7; 7 nucleotides align to TRBD1. Germline CDR1 reads SGHTA; CDR2 reads FQGTGA. The ends lost 4 bases at V and 0 bases at J; junction bases unmatched: 6. This CDR3 spans 15 amino acids. The CDR3, as DNA: TGTGCCAGCAGCTCCGGGACAGCGAGCTCCTACGAGCAGTACTTC. This translates into CASSSGTASSYEQYF.

Here the CDR3 reads CASSVGGSNEKLFF. The CDR3 bases are TGTGCCAGCAGCGTAGGGGGCTCTAATGAAAAACTGTTTTTT. The chain is built from TRBV9 and TRBJ1-4, with a weak D call TRBD1 (5 bases). CDR3 length equals 14 residues. V was shortened by 0 bases and J by 3 bases, with 6 bases between the two germline ends. Germline V CDR1 and CDR2: SGDLS, YYNGEE.

The V and J genes are TRBV5-6 and TRBJ2-1; D not resolved. Deletions cut 2 bases from V and 9 bases from J, with 6 bases between. CDR3 length equals 11 residues. Germline values: CDR1 SGHDT, CDR2 YYEEEE. CDR3 residues: CASSLGPEQFF. In nucleotides, the CDR3 is TGTGCCAGCAGCTTAGGTCCTGAGCAGTTCTTC.

V is TRBV5-5 and J is TRBJ2-3, with D perhaps matching TRBD2 (6 bases). V gave up 2 bases and J gave up 2 bases, with 12 bases separating them. The CDR3 extends over 15 amino acids. Germline V CDR1 and CDR2: SGHKS, YYEKEE (reference sequence). CDR3 protein: CASSFPPGDTDTQYF. DNA for the CDR3: TGTGCCAGCAGCTTCCCACCGGGGGACACAGATACGCAGTATTTT.

The chain has TRBV5-6 and TRBJ1-4; 11 bases are shared with TRBD1. Germline values: CDR1 SGHDT, CDR2 YYEEEE. The CDR3 is made up of 15 amino acids. Unmatched junction bases numbered 4, after V lost 1 base and J lost 8 bases. CDR3 sequence reads: CASSLSGTGGEKLFF. CDR3 DNA sequence: TGTGCCAGCAGCTTGTCCGGGACAGGGGGGGAAAAACTGTTTTTT.

The genes are TRBV4-3 and TRBJ2-3; D uncertain. The CDR3 totals 16 residues. V was pared by 4 bases and J by 0 bases, with 14 bases between. The germline V gene has CDR1 LGHNA and CDR2 YSLEER. The CDR3 reads CASSRLYSTSTDTQYF. In nucleotides, the CDR3 is TGCGCCAGCAGCCGTCTGTACAGCACTAGCACAGATACGCAGTATTTT.

V gene TRBV5-1 combines with J gene TRBJ2-5; TRBD2 is a possible D gene (5 bases). The V end lost 4 bases, the J end lost 1 base, and 11 bases lay between the germline ends. The CDR3 extends over 14 amino acids. CDR1 is SGHRS and CDR2 is YFSETQ in the germline V gene. The CDR3 nucleotides are TGCGCCAGCAGCCTACATGGGAGCCAAGAGACCCAGTACTTC. It yields the protein CASSLHGSQETQYF.

In its sample, this clone was seen many times. The chain links TRBV4-3 to TRBJ1-4; 7 bases map to TRBD1. The CDR3 extends over 19 amino acids. The germline V gene encodes CDR1 LGHNA and CDR2 YSLEER. Losses at the gene ends were 1 base for V and 0 bases for J; bases not matched to a gene: 11. The CDR3 coding sequence is TGCGCCAGCAGCCAAGCGGCCCCAACAGGGGCTGCAACTAATGAAAAACTGTTTTTT. Protein sequence: CASSQAAPTGAATNEKLFF.